These T cell receptor beta chains were read from a single sample in a study of cytomegalovirus exposure and HLA in healthy donors. The assay was immunoSEQ multiplex PCR, and TCRdb's table has in-frame clones only and misses some. The sample is made up of tens of thousands of clones, and the top ten hold less than 1.5% of it. The specimen was PBMCs. The source of these receptors is a woman under 40 in good health and CMV-seronegative. CDR3s include the opening cysteine and the closing phenylalanine or tryptophan. The order of the fields is D gene, V gene, J gene, CDR3 protein, CDR3 DNA. The D gene is left open where the match is weak.

>-|TRBV6-5|TRBJ2-7
CASRPHTVAYEQYF
TGTGCCAGCAGACCTCATACAGTGGCCTACGAGCAGTACTTC
>TRBD1|TRBV6-6|TRBJ1-5
CATRMTGDFNQPQHF
TGTGCCACCCGAATGACAGGGGACTTCAATCAGCCCCAGCATTTT
>TRBD1|TRBV29-1|TRBJ1-2
CSVVLAGQGYYGYTF
TGCAGCGTTGTCCTCGCCGGACAGGGTTACTATGGCTACACCTTC
>-|TRBV5-1|TRBJ1-1
CASSSGQGIDTEAFF
TGCGCCAGCAGCTCGGGACAAGGGATAGATACTGAAGCTTTCTTT
>TRBD1|TRBV5-4|TRBJ1-1
CASSPGGQGGNTEAFF
TGTGCCAGCAGCCCGGGGGGGCAGGGGGGGAACACTGAAGCTTTCTTT
>-|TRBV6-5|TRBJ1-1
CASSSTETHAFF
TGTGCCAGCAGTTCCACAGAGACCCATGCTTTCTTT
>TRBD1|TRBV30|TRBJ1-6
CAWATGVDSPLHF
TGTGCCTGGGCTACAGGGGTGGATTCACCCCTCCACTTT
>-|TRBV5-1|TRBJ1-2
CASSREGNGYTF
TGCGCCAGCAGTAGGGAGGGTAATGGCTACACCTTC
>-|TRBV7-8|TRBJ1-1
CASSLVRDKEGDMNTEAFF
TGTGCCAGCAGCTTAGTCAGGGACAAAGAGGGGGACATGAACACTGAAGCTTTCTTT
>-|TRBV5-6|TRBJ1-2
CASSPGITGGYTF
TGTGCCAGCAGCCCGGGAATAACCGGGGGCTACACCTTC
>-|TRBV6-5|TRBJ1-1
CASSVKGSAEAFF
TGTGCCAGCAGTGTAAAGGGTAGCGCTGAAGCTTTCTTT
>-|TRBV5-1|TRBJ1-1
CASSLRPGLITEAFF
TGCGCCAGCAGCTTGCGACCAGGGCTGATCACTGAAGCTTTCTTT
>TRBD1|TRBV29-1|TRBJ2-1
CSVEGPGGYNEQFF
TGCAGCGTTGAAGGACCAGGGGGATACAATGAGCAGTTCTTC
>-|TRBV6-1|TRBJ2-7
CASTSAYEQYF
TGTGCCAGCACGTCCGCCTACGAGCAGTACTTC
>-|TRBV15|TRBJ2-7
CATSEGDYEQYF
TGTGCCACCAGTGAGGGGGACTACGAGCAGTACTTC
>-|TRBV19|TRBJ1-2
CASRDERGNGYTF
TGTGCCAGTAGGGACGAGCGGGGCAATGGCTACACCTTC
>TRBD1|TRBV7-2|TRBJ1-1
CASSPDRVNTEAFF
TGTGCCAGCAGTCCAGACAGGGTTAACACTGAAGCTTTCTTT
>-|TRBV7-9|TRBJ2-3
CASSGWRGGNKQYF
TGTGCCAGCAGCGGTTGGCGGGGAGGAAATAAGCAGTATTTT
>-|TRBV7-9|TRBJ1-4
CASSLGHGDEKLFF
TGTGCCAGCAGCTTAGGGCACGGGGATGAAAAACTGTTTTTT
>TRBD2|TRBV4-2|TRBJ2-7
CASSQEGTSSHEQYF
TGTGCCAGCAGCCAAGAAGGGACTAGTAGCCACGAGCAGTACTTC
>-|TRBV6-1|TRBJ1-6
CASTGGWNSPLHF
TGTGCCAGCACGGGGGGTTGGAATTCACCCCTCCACTTT
>TRBD2|TRBV29-1|TRBJ2-1
CSAEGTRVNEQFF
TGCAGCGCCGAAGGGACTAGAGTCAATGAGCAGTTCTTC
>-|TRBV29-1|TRBJ1-2
CSTAHHGGGYTF
TGCAGCACTGCCCATCACGGCGGTGGCTACACCTTC
>-|TRBV10-2|TRBJ2-5
CASSESGETQYF
TGCGCCAGCAGTGAGAGCGGAGAGACCCAGTACTTC
>TRBD2|TRBV15|TRBJ2-1
CATSGETSGPTRQFF
TGTGCCACCAGCGGGGAGACTAGCGGGCCTACACGGCAGTTCTTC
>-|TRBV19|TRBJ1-1
CASNRGGATRALNTEAFF
TGTGCCAGTAACCGGGGGGGGGCGACTAGGGCCTTGAACACTGAAGCTTTCTTT
>TRBD1|TRBV7-9|TRBJ1-4
CASSLLRQGYPKEKLFF
TGTGCCAGCAGCCTCCTCCGACAGGGCTACCCGAAAGAAAAACTGTTTTTT
>-|TRBV19|TRBJ1-2
CASSETANYGYTF
TGTGCCAGTAGTGAGACAGCTAACTATGGCTACACCTTC
>-|TRBV5-1|TRBJ2-2
CASSQTSNTGELFF
TGCGCCAGCAGCCAGACATCTAACACCGGGGAGCTGTTTTTT
>TRBD2|TRBV5-4|TRBJ2-7
CASSSGLAGYEQYF
TGTGCCAGCAGCTCGGGACTAGCGGGCTACGAGCAGTACTTC
>-|TRBV30|TRBJ1-1
CAWSVQQNTEAFF
TGTGCCTGGAGTGTACAACAGAACACTGAAGCTTTCTTT
>-|TRBV19|TRBJ2-7
CASSMQGNYEQYF
TGTGCCAGTAGTATGCAGGGTAACTACGAGCAGTACTTC
>-|TRBV6-4|TRBJ2-1
CASPTSAGAYNEQFF
TGTGCCAGCCCCACGTCCGCAGGTGCCTACAATGAGCAGTTCTTC
>TRBD1|TRBV5-1|TRBJ1-1
CASSTAGTGGGNTEAFF
TGCGCCAGCAGTACGGCCGGGACAGGGGGCGGAAACACTGAAGCTTTCTTT
>-|TRBV5-1|TRBJ1-1
CASSLGFHTNTEAFF
TGCGCCAGCAGCTTGGGGTTTCACACGAACACTGAAGCTTTCTTT
>-|TRBV19|TRBJ2-1
CASSIDSRGFQFF
TGTGCCAGTAGTATAGATTCTAGGGGCTTTCAGTTCTTC
>-|TRBV5-1|TRBJ2-7
CASSLNLGAYEQYF
TGCGCCAGCAGCTTGAATCTGGGCGCCTACGAGCAGTACTTC